This T cell receptor beta chain was sequenced during a study of cytomegalovirus exposure and HLA in healthy donors. Worth noting for this clone: Its cognate antigen is unknown.

It was with 60 Vbeta and 13 Jbeta primers that the PCR ran. Repertoires were generated with immunoSEQ multiplex PCR, while TCRdb's copy carries only in-frame clones and drops some. In the table there are about 180,000 clones, about 82% of which are singletons. Study-level findings and limits: CMV serostatus alone was available as immune exposure information.

Sequenced sample: PBMCs. This clonotype was sampled from a woman under 40 in good health and CMV-seronegative.

CDR3 in DNA: TGTGCCAGCAGCCCCCCGAGACAGGGGGCTGGAAACACCATATATTTT. Amino acid sequence: CASSPPRQGAGNTIYF. This sequence joins TRBV7-8 and TRBJ1-3, with 9 positions matching TRBD1. The CDR3 covers 16 residues. Losses at the gene ends were 5 bases for V and 2 bases for J; bases not matched to a gene: 7. Germline assignment: CDR1 SGHVS and CDR2 FQNEAQ.